This T cell receptor (beta chain) emerged from a study of post-analysis software for immune sequencing data. The overall study: Included courses were relapsing-remitting and secondary progressive multiple sclerosis; progressive-relapsing multiple sclerosis was also included. Findings and caveats of the study: Five TRBV segments, including TRBV5-6, TRBV5-1 and TRBV20-1, were more frequent in patients than controls. The study found significantly lower normalized Chao1 diversity in multiple sclerosis patients than in controls.

The CDR3 runs to 20 residues. CDR1 is SGHTA and CDR2 is FQGNSA in the germline V gene. The J segment lost 0 bases and the V segment lost 2 bases, leaving 14 bases of the junction unmatched. The TCR beta cDNA libraries contained unique molecular identifiers. TCRdb re-analysed the PCR reads in MiXCR, keeping a single row per CDR3 protein. The sample lists fewer than 600,000 distinct CDR3 sequences, roughly 45% occurring once. Notes on this clonotype: Its antigen is unknown.

Sequenced: blood. The chain uses TRBV7-2 and TRBJ2-1, with TRBD2 identical over 9 bases. This clonotype was obtained from a girl under 18 with multiple sclerosis. The CDR3: CASSLSASGRSASSYNEQFF. CDR3 nucleotides: TGTGCCAGCAGCTTATCGGCGAGCGGGAGGTCCGCAAGCTCCTACAATGAGCAGTTCTTC.